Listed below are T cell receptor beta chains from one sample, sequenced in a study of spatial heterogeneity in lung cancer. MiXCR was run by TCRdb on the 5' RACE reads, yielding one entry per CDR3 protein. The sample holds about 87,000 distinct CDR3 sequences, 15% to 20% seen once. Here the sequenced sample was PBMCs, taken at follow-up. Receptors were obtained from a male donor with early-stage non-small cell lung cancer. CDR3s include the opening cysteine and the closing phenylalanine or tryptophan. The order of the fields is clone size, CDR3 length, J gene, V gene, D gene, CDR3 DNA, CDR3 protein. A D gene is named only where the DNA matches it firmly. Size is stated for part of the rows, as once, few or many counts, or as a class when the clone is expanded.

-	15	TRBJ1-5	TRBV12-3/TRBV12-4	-	TGTGCCAGCAGCCCTAGGGATGTTAGCAATCAGCCCCAGCATTTT	CASSPRDVSNQPQHF
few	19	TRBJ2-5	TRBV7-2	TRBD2	TGTGCCAGCAGTTTTCGCCTCCCAGTTAGCGGGGGGGCGGGAGAGACCCAGTACTTC	CASSFRLPVSGGAGETQYF
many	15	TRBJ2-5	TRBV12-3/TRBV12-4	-	TGTGCCAGCAGCCCCAGGGGGGGGAATCAAGAGACCCAGTACTTC	CASSPRGGNQETQYF
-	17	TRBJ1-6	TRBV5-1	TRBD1	TGCGCCAGCAGCTGGGAGGGACAGGCGGGGCCTGGCTCACCCCTCCACTTT	CASSWEGQAGPGSPLHF
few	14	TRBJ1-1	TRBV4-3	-	TGCGCCAGCAGCCAAGAAATTCTGAACACTGAAGCTTTCTTT	CASSQEILNTEAFF
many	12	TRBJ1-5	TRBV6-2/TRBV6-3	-	TGTGCCAGCGGGACAAGCAATCAGCCCCAGCATTTT	CASGTSNQPQHF
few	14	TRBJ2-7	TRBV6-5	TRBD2	TGTGCCAGCAGACGTAGCGGGAGGACCTACGAGCAGTACTTC	CASRRSGRTYEQYF
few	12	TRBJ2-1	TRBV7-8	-	TGTGCCAGCAGCGGGGACGGAAATGAGCAGTTCTTC	CASSGDGNEQFF
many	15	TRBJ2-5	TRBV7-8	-	TGTGCCAGCAGCCCCTGGGGACTGGGGGAAGAGACCCAGTACTTC	CASSPWGLGEETQYF
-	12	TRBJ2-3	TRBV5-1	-	TGCGCCAGCAGCGGGGAGGTAGATACGCAGTATTTT	CASSGEVDTQYF
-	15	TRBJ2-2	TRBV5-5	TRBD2	TGTGCCAGCAGCCCCGGGAGGGATCCCCCCGGGGAGCTGTTTTTT	CASSPGRDPPGELFF
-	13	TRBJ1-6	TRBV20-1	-	TGCAGTGCTAGACCGCCCGGGGAATCACCCCTCCACTTT	CSARPPGESPLHF
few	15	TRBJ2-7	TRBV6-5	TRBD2	TGTGCCAGCAAAAATGGACTAGCGGGCTCTTACGAGCAGTACTTC	CASKNGLAGSYEQYF
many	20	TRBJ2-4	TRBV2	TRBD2	TGTGCCAGCAGTCCCCCGCGGGGACTAGCGGGAGGGAGGGCCAAAAACATTCAGTACTTC	CASSPPRGLAGGRAKNIQYF
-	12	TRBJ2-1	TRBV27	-	TGTGCCGTGGTAACTCGGGGCAATGAGCAGTTCTTC	CAVVTRGNEQFF
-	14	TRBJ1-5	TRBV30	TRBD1	TGTGCCTGGAGAGGGGGACAGGGAAATCAGCCCCAGCATTTT	CAWRGGQGNQPQHF
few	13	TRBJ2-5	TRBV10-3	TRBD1	TGTGCCATCAGAACCACAGGGGAGGAGACCCAGTACTTC	CAIRTTGEETQYF
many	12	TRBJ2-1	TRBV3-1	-	TGTGCCAGCAGCCAATTTGGAGGGGAGCAGTTCTTC	CASSQFGGEQFF
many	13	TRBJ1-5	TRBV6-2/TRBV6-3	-	TGTGCCAGCAGTTACAGGGCTGGGCAGCCCCAGCATTTT	CASSYRAGQPQHF
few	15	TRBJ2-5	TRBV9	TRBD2	TGTGCCAGCAGCGGCTCCGGCGGGAGAACGGAGACCCAGTACTTC	CASSGSGGRTETQYF
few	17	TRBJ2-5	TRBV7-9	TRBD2	TGTGCCAGCAGCCCTCGACTAGCGGGGACGCACCAAGAGACCCAGTACTTC	CASSPRLAGTHQETQYF
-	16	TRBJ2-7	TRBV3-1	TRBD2	TGTGCCAGCAGCCCCCCAAGAGGGCGGGGGGCCTACGAGCAGTACTTC	CASSPPRGRGAYEQYF
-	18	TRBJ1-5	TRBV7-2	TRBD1	TGTGCCAGCAGCCCCCGGGCAGGGGGGTGGGTAAGCAATCAGCCCCAGCATTTT	CASSPRAGGWVSNQPQHF
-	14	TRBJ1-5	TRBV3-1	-	TGTGCCAGCAGCCCGGCGGATTTCAATCAGCCCCAGCATTTT	CASSPADFNQPQHF
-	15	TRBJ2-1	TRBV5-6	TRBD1	TGTGCCAGCAGCGCCGGACAGGGGGCTGGAAATGAGCAGTTCTTC	CASSAGQGAGNEQFF
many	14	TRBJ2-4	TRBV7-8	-	TGTGCCAGCAGCTTAGGGGGCCCCAAAAACATTCAGTACTTC	CASSLGGPKNIQYF
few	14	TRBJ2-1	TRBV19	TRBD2	TGTGCCAGCACCCCGAGCGGGAGAAACAATGAGCAGTTCTTC	CASTPSGRNNEQFF
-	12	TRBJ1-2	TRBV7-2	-	TGTGCCAGCAGCTTTAAGGGACGTGGCTACACCTTC	CASSFKGRGYTF
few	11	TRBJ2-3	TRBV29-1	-	TGCAGCGTTTCGGCCCCCGATACGCAGTATTTT	CSVSAPDTQYF